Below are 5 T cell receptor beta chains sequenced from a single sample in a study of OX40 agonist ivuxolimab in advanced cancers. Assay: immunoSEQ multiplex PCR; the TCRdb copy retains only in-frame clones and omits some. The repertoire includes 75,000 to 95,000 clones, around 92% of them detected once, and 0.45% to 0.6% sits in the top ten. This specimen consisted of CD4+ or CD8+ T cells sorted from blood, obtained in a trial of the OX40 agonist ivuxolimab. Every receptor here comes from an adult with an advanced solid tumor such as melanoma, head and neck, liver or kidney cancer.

This CDR3 reads CASSLGREAEAFF. The DNA for the CDR3 is TGTGCCAGCAGCTTAGGCAGGGAGGCTGAAGCTTTCTTT. The chain employs TRBV7-9 and TRBJ1-1; perhaps TRBD1 as D (5 bases). The CDR3 extends over 13 amino acids. Germline values: CDR1 SEHNR, CDR2 FQNEAQ (reference sequence). Trimming removed 1 base at V and 6 bases at J, with 9 bases between.

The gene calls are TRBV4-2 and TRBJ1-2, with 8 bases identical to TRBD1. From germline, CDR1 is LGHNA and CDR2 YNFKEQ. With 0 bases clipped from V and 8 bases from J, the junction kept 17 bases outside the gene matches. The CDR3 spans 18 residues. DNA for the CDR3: TGTGCCAGCAGCCAAGATCGGGGGTGGACAGGGTGGGATGGGGGCTACACCTTC. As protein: CASSQDRGWTGWDGGYTF.

CDR3 sequence (DNA): TGTGCCTGGAGTGTACTTCAAGAGACCCAGTACTTC. Encoded protein: CAWSVLQETQYF. This chain joins TRBV30 and TRBJ2-5; D not resolved. Trimming cost V 0 bases and J 2 bases, with 4 bases left between them. This CDR3 comprises 12 residues. Germline-derived CDR1 and CDR2 are GTSNPN and SVGIG (reference sequence).

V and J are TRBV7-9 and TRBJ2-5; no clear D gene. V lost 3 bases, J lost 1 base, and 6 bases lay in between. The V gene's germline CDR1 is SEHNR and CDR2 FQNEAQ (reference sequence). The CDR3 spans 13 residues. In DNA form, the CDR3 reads TGTGCCAGCAGCTTGGGCTTCCAAGAGACCCAGTACTTC. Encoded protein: CASSLGFQETQYF.

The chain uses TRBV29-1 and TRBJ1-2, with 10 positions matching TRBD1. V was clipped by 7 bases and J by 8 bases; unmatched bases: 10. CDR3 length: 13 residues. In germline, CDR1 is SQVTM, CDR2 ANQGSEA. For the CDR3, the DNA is TGCAGCGCCGAACGACAGGGGGCGGGGGGCTACACCTTC. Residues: CSAERQGAGGYTF.